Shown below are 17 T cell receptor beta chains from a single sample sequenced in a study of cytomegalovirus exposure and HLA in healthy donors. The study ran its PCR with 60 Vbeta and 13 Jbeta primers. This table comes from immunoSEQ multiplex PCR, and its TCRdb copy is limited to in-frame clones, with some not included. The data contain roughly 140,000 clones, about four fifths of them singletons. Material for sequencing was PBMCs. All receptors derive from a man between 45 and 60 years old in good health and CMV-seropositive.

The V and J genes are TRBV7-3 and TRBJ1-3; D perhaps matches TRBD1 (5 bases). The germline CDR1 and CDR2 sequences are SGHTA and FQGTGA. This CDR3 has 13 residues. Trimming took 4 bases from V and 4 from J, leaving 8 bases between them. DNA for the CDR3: TGTGCCAGCAGCTCGGGACTGGGAAACACCATATATTTT. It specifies CASSSGLGNTIYF. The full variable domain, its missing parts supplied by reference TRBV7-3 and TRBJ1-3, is GAGVSQTPSNKVTEKGKYVELRCDPISGHTALYWYRQSLGQGPEFLIYFQGTGAADDSGLPNDRFFAVRPEGSVSTLKIQRTERGDSAVYLCASSSGLGNTIYFGEGSWLTVV.

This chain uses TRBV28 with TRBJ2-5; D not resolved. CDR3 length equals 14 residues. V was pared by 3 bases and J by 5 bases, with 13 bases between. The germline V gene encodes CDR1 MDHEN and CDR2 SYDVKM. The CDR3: CASSFIGLGETQYF. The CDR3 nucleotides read TGTGCCAGCAGTTTTATCGGCCTCGGGGAGACCCAGTACTTC.

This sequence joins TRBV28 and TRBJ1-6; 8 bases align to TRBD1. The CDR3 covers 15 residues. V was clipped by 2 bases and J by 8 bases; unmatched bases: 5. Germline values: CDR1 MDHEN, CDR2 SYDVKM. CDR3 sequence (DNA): TGTGCCAGCAGTTTACCCCAGACAGGGGATTCACCCCTCCACTTT. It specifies CASSLPQTGDSPLHF.

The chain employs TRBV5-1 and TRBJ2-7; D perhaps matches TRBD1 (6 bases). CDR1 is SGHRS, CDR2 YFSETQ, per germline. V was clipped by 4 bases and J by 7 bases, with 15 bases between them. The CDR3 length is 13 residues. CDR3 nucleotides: TGCGCCAGCAGCCCGGGACACTTGGGGGAGCAGTACTTC. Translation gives CASSPGHLGEQYF. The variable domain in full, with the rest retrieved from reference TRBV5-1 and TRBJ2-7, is KAGVTQTPRYLIKTRGQQVTLSCSPISGHRSVSWYQQTPGQGLQFLFEYFSETQRNKGNFPGRFSGRQFSNSRSEMNVSTLELGDSALYLCASSPGHLGEQYFGPGTRLTVT.

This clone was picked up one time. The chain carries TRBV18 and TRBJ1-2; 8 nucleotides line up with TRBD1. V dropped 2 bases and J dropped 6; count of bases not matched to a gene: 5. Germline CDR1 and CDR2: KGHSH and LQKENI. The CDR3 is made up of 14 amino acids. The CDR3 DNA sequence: TGTGCCAGCTCACCATCTTCAGGGGGCGATGGCTACACCTTC. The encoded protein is CASSPSSGGDGYTF.

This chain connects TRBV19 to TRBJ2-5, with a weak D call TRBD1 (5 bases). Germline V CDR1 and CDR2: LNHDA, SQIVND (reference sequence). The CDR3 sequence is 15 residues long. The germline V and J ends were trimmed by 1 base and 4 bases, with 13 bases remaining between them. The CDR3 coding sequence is TGTGCCAGTAGTATAGGAGCAGGGATGCGAGAGACCCAGTACTTC. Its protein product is CASSIGAGMRETQYF.

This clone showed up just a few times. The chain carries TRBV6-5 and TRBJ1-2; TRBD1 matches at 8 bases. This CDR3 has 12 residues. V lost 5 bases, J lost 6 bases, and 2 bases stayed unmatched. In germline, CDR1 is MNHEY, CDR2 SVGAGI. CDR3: CASSRTGNGYTF. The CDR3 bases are TGTGCCAGCAGTCGGACAGGGAATGGCTACACCTTC.

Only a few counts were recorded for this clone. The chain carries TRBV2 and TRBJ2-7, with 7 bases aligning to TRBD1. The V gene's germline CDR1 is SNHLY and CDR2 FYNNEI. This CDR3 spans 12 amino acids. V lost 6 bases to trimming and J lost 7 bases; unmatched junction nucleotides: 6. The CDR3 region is CASSGQVWEQYF. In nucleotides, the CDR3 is TGTGCCAGCAGCGGACAGGTATGGGAGCAGTACTTC.

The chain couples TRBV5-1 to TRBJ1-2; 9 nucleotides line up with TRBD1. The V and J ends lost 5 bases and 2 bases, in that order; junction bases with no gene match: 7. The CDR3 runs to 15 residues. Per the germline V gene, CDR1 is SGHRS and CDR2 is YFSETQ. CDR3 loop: CASSSPGTGNYGYTF. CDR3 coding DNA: TGCGCCAGCAGTTCTCCCGGGACAGGGAACTATGGCTACACCTTC.

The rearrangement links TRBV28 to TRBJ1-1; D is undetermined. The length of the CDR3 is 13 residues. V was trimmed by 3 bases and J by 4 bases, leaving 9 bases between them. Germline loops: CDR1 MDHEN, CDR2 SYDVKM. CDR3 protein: CASSFGWATEAFF. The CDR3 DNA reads TGTGCCAGCAGTTTCGGCTGGGCCACTGAAGCTTTCTTT. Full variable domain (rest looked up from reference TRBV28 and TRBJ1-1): DVKVTQSSRYLVKRTGEKVFLECVQDMDHENMFWYRQDPGLGLRLIYFSYDVKMKEKGDIPEGYSVSREKKERFSLILESASTNQTSMYLCASSFGWATEAFFGQGTRLTVV.

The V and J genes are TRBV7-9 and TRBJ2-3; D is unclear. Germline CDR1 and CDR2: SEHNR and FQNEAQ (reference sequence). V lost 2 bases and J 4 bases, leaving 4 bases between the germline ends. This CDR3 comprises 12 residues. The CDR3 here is CASSLTADTQYF. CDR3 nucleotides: TGTGCCAGCAGCTTAACGGCAGATACGCAGTATTTT.

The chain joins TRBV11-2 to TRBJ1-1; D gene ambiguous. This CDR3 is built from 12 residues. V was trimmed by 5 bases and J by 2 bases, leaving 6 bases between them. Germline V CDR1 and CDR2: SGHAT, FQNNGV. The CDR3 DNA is TGTGCCAGCAGCCAGATCAACACTGAAGCTTTCTTT. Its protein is CASSQINTEAFF.

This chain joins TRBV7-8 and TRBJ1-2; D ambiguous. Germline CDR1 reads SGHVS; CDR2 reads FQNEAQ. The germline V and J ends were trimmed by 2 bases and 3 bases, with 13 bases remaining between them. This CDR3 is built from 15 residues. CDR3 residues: CASSLLSSRDYGYTF. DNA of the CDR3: TGTGCCAGCAGCTTATTGTCCTCCCGAGACTATGGCTACACCTTC.

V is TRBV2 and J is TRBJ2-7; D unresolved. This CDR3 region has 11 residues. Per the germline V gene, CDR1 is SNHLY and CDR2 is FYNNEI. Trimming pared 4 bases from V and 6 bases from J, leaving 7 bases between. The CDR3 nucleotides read TGTGCCAGCAGTGGGCAGGCCGAGCAGTACTTC. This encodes CASSGQAEQYF.

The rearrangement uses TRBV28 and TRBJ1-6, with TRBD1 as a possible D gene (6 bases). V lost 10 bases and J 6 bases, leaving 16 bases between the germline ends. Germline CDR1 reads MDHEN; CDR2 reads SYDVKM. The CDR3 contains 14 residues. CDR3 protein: CATSPIGGNSPLHF. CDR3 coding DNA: TGTGCCACCTCACCGATAGGGGGTAATTCACCCCTCCACTTT.

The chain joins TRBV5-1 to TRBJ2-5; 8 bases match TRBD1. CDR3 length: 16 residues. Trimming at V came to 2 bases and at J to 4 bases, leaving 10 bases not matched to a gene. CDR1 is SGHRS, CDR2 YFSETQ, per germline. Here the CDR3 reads CASSFSPGGASETQYF. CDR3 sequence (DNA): TGCGCCAGCAGCTTCTCCCCAGGGGGCGCGTCAGAGACCCAGTACTTC. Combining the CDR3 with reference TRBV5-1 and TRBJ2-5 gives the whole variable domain KAGVTQTPRYLIKTRGQQVTLSCSPISGHRSVSWYQQTPGQGLQFLFEYFSETQRNKGNFPGRFSGRQFSNSRSEMNVSTLELGDSALYLCASSFSPGGASETQYFGPGTRLLVL.

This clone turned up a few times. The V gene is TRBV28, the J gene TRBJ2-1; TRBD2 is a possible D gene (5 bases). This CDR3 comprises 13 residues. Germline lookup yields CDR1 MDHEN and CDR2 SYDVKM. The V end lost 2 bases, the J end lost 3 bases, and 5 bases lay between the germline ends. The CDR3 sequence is CASSLRDYNEQFF. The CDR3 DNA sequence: TGTGCCAGCAGTTTACGGGACTACAATGAGCAGTTCTTC.